The present entry profiles one T cell receptor beta chain with its context. This clone was recorded only once. It lacks a known antigen. Within one base of it there is no much larger clone, and no base qualities were kept. The germline V gene (reference sequence) specifies LNHDA as CDR1 and SQIVND as CDR2. Its CDR3 holds 13 amino acids, cysteine through phenylalanine. Of all the DNA, just the CDR3 is kept, 39 bases in frame from base 1. V and J are truncated by 5 bases and 1 base respectively, leaving an intervening sequence of 9 bases. TCR CDR3 regions were amplified from genomic DNA by multiplex PCR using the deep immunoSEQ assay. For each cell subset, the extracted genomic DNA was distributed evenly across all wells of several immunoSEQ 96-well plates, and each plate served as one replicate. For sorted subsets, approximately 190 ng of genomic DNA, equivalent to 30,000 or so T cell genomes, went into each replicate PCR. Purified libraries were measured with a Qubit 3.0 fluorometer, size-checked on a Bioanalyzer 2100, and measured again with the KAPA Library Quantification kit. Every immunoSEQ 96-well plate was sequenced on a separate single-read 150-cycle Illumina NextSeq 550 flow cell. The authors' analysis ran thus. Because only junctional sequences without quality scores were contained in the immunoSEQ output, filtering matching that applied to full-length reads could not be performed. Sequences were annotated with PyIR, a Python wrapper for IgBLAST v1.9, and V/J genes and CDR3 were assigned using IMGT germline references. Any read was removed if the V/J assignment was weak (E-value above 1e-6), the CDR3 was missing, or the read contained stop codons, out-of-frame junctions, or ambiguous translated residues. V3J clonotypes were defined as sequences sharing the same inferred V gene, J gene, and CDR3 amino acid sequence. Percentage overlap between repertoires was computed as shared unique clonotypes divided by the size of the smaller repertoire. Repertoire richness was assessed with RTK rarefaction, the Chao1 estimator, and Recon v2.1 estimates of unobserved clonotypes. Generation probabilities were computed with OLGA for all TCRbeta clonotypes obtained by the gDNA method from a handful of donors. The table was pulled from immuneACCESS by TCRdb, which kept in-frame rearrangements only. Such tables lose some clones; where checked, under half of the loss comes from unresolved V genes, and the rest has no known cause. For V, J and clone size, that table is used; D and trimming come from the DNA. Across this sample there are some 2,000,000 clones, with around 96% seen only once. The ten most abundant clones make up 0.9% to 1.4% of the sample.

This sample was taken from a study of shared clonotypes between healthy human individuals (dated by TCRdb to the early 2020s). With regard to the full study: A couple of women and a few men aged 18 to 49 years were included in the cohort. Blood TCR repertoires of five healthy adults were deeply sequenced to estimate repertoire size and the extent of clonotype sharing between individuals. For each donor, CD4 naive and CD4 memory were each given three plates, CD8 naive was given two plates, and CD8 memory was given one plate. Libraries were prepared and TCR repertoires were sequenced by different laboratories using diverse techniques, in order to increase sequencing depth and limit assay-specific biases. Each donor's leukapheresis produced roughly between roughly 0.85 and 10 billion PBMCs.

Overall study outcomes, separate from this receptor: Sharing across several donors was observed for about 5% of naive CD4, over 3% of naive CD8, about 2.3% of memory CD4, and around 0.4% of memory CD8 clonotypes. Pairwise subsampling led to the expectation that sequencing depth would affect the degree of clonotype sharing among donors. Sampling was limited to blood, and TCR repertoires in tissue likely differ from TCR repertoires in blood. Rarefaction of sorted-subset datasets indicated incomplete sequencing despite the large sequencing depth. Because the study included only a small number of donors, the genetic and exposure-history diversity represented was limited. Compared with non-shared clonotypes, clonotypes shared by all four sorted-subset donors had higher generation probabilities. Naive subsets generally had larger estimated clonotype richness than memory subsets.

CD8 naive samples were CD45RO-negative cells positively selected for CCR7, giving a CD45RA+CCR7+ population that excluded TemRA cells. The donors were healthy, HIV-negative adults with no recently reported acute infections or vaccinations. All donors were Caucasian adults living in Nashville, Tennessee, USA. Blood was obtained by leukapheresis, after which PBMCs were separated by Ficoll-Histopaque density gradient centrifugation and cryopreserved in liquid nitrogen vapor phase. Purity and quantity of every magnetically sorted T cell population were checked by analytical flow cytometry. Genomic DNA was isolated from each sorted fraction and quantified by UV absorbance on a Nanodrop 2000c.

Sequencing was carried out using naive CD8+ T cells sorted from blood. The cell subset or site label, read with the paper, signifies: CD45RA+CCR7+. The TCR comes from a young man in good health. Recombination joined TRBV19 with TRBJ2-7; perhaps TRBD1 is the D gene, with 5 bases matching. CDR3 reads: CASSQAGSYEQYF. The nucleotide sequence reads TGTGCCAGTAGTCAGGCAGGGTCCTACGAGCAGTACTTC.